Here is one TCR beta chain with its context. Its target is unknown. The sample belongs to a study of shared clonotypes between healthy human individuals. The overall study: Aged between 18 and 49, the donors were a couple of women and three men. There were three CD4 naive, three CD4 memory, two CD8 naive and one CD8 memory plates per donor. Study results and limitations: About 5% of naive CD4 clonotypes were shared across a few donors.

Only in-frame clones appear in the TCRdb table, and some are missing; sequencing was by immunoSEQ multiplex PCR. The data contain about 980,000 clones, 70% to 85% of them singletons. Memory CD4+ cells were the fraction left after CD45RA+ naive selection. CDR1 SGHTA and CDR2 FQGNSA come from the germline V gene. V was pared by 5 bases and J by 2 bases, with 15 bases between. This CDR3 is 16 amino acids long. The chain has TRBV7-2 and TRBJ1-4, with D tentatively TRBD1 (5 bases). This TCR came from a man in his late teens or twenties in good health. Material: memory CD4+ T cells sorted from blood. Subset reported: CD45RA-negative fraction. CDR3 coding DNA: TGTGCCAGCAGCCTAGAGAGGGGTCGGACTAATGAAAAACTGTTTTTT. Its translation: CASSLERGRTNEKLFF.